The 30 T cell receptor beta chains below were found in one sample sequenced in a study of blood T cells in healthy people across ages. A second roughly 6 to 12 cycle PCR used barcoded and J-beta primers. TCRdb re-called the 5' RACE reads through MiXCR, storing one row per CDR3 protein. The sample yields about 750,000 distinct CDR3 sequences, about 55% seen once. The sequencing sample was made of blood. Source of these receptors: a man older than 75 in good health.

This chain links TRBV29-1 with TRBJ2-7; TRBD2 matches 7 bases. Germline CDR1 reads SQVTM; CDR2 reads ANQGSEA. The junction had 11 bases not matched to a gene; V was cut back by 3 bases and J by 9 bases. CDR3 length: 13 amino acids. The CDR3 region is CSVDSSGITGQYF. In DNA form, the CDR3 reads TGCAGCGTTGACTCTAGCGGAATCACAGGGCAGTACTTC.

J is TRBJ2-3 and V is TRBV7-9; 7 nucleotides match TRBD1. Germline CDR1 SEHNR, CDR2 FQNEAQ (reference sequence). The CDR3 totals 15 residues. Unmatched junction bases numbered 7, after V lost 6 bases and J lost 1 base. In nucleotides, the CDR3 is TGTGCCAGCAGGTGGGACAGATATGGCACAGATACGCAGTATTTT. Its protein is CASRWDRYGTDTQYF.

This clonotype has more than one count but fewer than ten. This rearrangement joins TRBV10-3 to TRBJ1-1; no firm D call. Trimming took 2 bases from V and 8 from J, leaving 9 bases between them. This CDR3 spans 12 amino acids. CDR1 is ENHRY, CDR2 SYGVKD, per germline. CDR3 loop: CAISEPETEAFF. The CDR3 nucleotides are TGTGCCATCAGTGAGCCTGAGACAGAAGCTTTCTTT.

This clonotype occurred many times. The genes are TRBV20-1 and TRBJ2-1; 7 bases match TRBD2. Per germline, CDR1 DFQATT and CDR2 SNEGSKA (reference sequence). The V gene end was trimmed by 5 bases and the J gene end by 8 bases; junction bases not matched to a gene: 6. This CDR3 is 12 amino acids long. CDR3 amino acids: CSAQTSGDEQFF. The CDR3 DNA reads as TGCAGTGCTCAGACAAGCGGGGATGAGCAGTTCTTC.

This clonotype has only a few counts. The gene calls are TRBV5-1 and TRBJ1-4; no clear D. With 0 bases removed from V and 8 bases from J, the gap between germline ends came to 14 bases. Germline CDR1 reads SGHRS; CDR2 reads YFSETQ. There are 15 residues in the CDR3. CDR3 protein: CASSLDGSPVEKLFF. CDR3 bases: TGCGCCAGCAGCTTGGATGGGAGTCCGGTGGAAAAACTGTTTTTT.

The genes are TRBV10-3 and TRBJ2-7; 11 bases match TRBD2. CDR3 length: 12 amino acids. Germline CDR1 ENHRY, CDR2 SYGVKD. Trimming cost V 6 bases and J 12 bases; bases outside gene matches: 7. The CDR3 loop reads CAIRGLAGPMYF. Here the CDR3 DNA reads TGTGCCATCAGAGGACTAGCGGGCCCTATGTACTTC.

This chain connects TRBV14 to TRBJ2-4; D ambiguous. Trimming cost V 2 bases and J 7 bases, with 9 bases left between them. The CDR3 loop spans 13 amino acids. CDR1 SGHDN and CDR2 FVKESK come from the germline V gene. The CDR3 coding sequence is TGTGCCAGCAGCCAAACCACCGGGAACATTCAGTACTTC. Protein sequence: CASSQTTGNIQYF.

This chain uses TRBV27 with TRBJ2-5; no clear D. Germline lookup yields CDR1 MNHEY and CDR2 SMNVEV (reference sequence). Trimming left V 5 bases short and J 1 base short, with 14 bases between. CDR3 length: 15 residues. The CDR3 nucleotides are TGTGCCAGCAGTCCACGTTTAGGGCCCCAAGAGACCCAGTACTTC. Amino acid sequence: CASSPRLGPQETQYF.

The gene calls are TRBV7-3 and TRBJ2-1, with D maybe TRBD2 (6 bases). V was pared by 3 bases and J by 0 bases, with 12 bases between. Germline assignment: CDR1 SGHTA and CDR2 FQGTGA. There are 16 residues in the CDR3. The DNA for the CDR3 is TGTGCCAGCAGCTTGGGTTTAGCGGTCTCCTACAATGAGCAGTTCTTC. Translated, it gives CASSLGLAVSYNEQFF.

The chain joins TRBV12-3 or TRBV12-4 to TRBJ2-1; 8 bases map to TRBD1. V dropped 7 bases and J dropped 10; count of bases not matched to a gene: 15. This CDR3 is built from 15 residues. CDR3 nucleotide sequence: TGTGCCAGCACCAAAAGTACAGGGGGAGGTAGAGAGCAGTTCTTC. It specifies CASTKSTGGGREQFF.

The gene calls are TRBV2 and TRBJ1-5; D ambiguous. CDR1 is SNHLY, CDR2 FYNNEI, per germline. CDR3 length: 11 residues. Trimming left V 11 bases short and J 4 bases short, with 9 bases between. CDR3 in DNA: TGTGCCGCGAGTCGAAATCAGCCCCAGCATTTT. Translated: CAASRNQPQHF.

This clonotype was counted between two and nine times. The rearrangement uses TRBV7-2 and TRBJ1-2, with 7 bases fitting TRBD1. The germline gives CDR1 SGHTA, CDR2 FQGNSA. The trim removed 7 bases at V and 7 bases at J, leaving 15 bases unmatched. There are 15 residues in the CDR3. The DNA of the CDR3 is TGTGCCAGCAACTATCCTGGCCGTACAGGGGTTGGCTACACCTTC. It encodes CASNYPGRTGVGYTF.

At least ten counts were recorded for this clonotype. The chain carries TRBV12-3 or TRBV12-4 and TRBJ1-2, with 7 bases matching TRBD1. The trim removed 6 bases at V and 5 bases at J, leaving 6 bases unmatched. CDR3 size: 13 residues. CDR3: CASSLGQTYGYTF. Written as DNA, the CDR3 is TGTGCCAGCAGCTTGGGACAGACTTATGGCTACACCTTC.

On this clonotype itself: A much larger clone lies a single base off, so this may be a read error. This chain links TRBV20-1 with TRBJ2-5, with TRBD2 matching over 8 bases. This CDR3 is built from 15 residues. With V trimmed by 0 bases and J by 4 bases, 7 bases remained unmatched. Germline V gene data show CDR1 as DFQATT and CDR2 as SNEGSKA (reference sequence). The CDR3 region is CSARDTNGRGETQYF. In DNA, the CDR3 is TGCAGTGCTAGAGATACTAACGGGAGGGGAGAGACCCAGTACTTC.

In this sample, this clonotype turned up once. The chain carries TRBV9 and TRBJ1-4; D not certain. Trimming pared 0 bases from V and 8 bases from J, leaving 17 bases between. Germline V gene lookup returns CDR1 SGDLS and CDR2 YYNGEE. The CDR3 consists of 16 residues. The CDR3 region is CASSVVGDPTEEKLFF. As DNA, the CDR3 is TGTGCCAGCAGCGTAGTGGGCGACCCAACGGAGGAAAAACTGTTTTTT. The variable domain in full, completed from reference TRBV9 and TRBJ1-4, reads DSGVTQTPKHLITATGQRVTLRCSPRSGDLSVYWYQQSLDQGLQFLIQYYNGEERAKGNILERFSAQQFPDLHSELNLSSLELGDSALYFCASSVVGDPTEEKLFFGSGTQLSVL.

This chain joins TRBV29-1 and TRBJ2-4, with D maybe TRBD2 (5 bases). The DNA end is more similar to TRBJ2-7, so the J call may be wrong. The CDR3 covers 13 residues. In germline, CDR1 is SQVTM, CDR2 ANQGSEA. In nucleotides, the CDR3 is TGCAGCGTTGTTGTGACGGGAAACTACGAGCAGTACTTC. Translation gives CSVVVTGNYEQYF.

This rearrangement joins TRBV29-1 to TRBJ2-1, with 7 bases fitting TRBD1. After removal of 7 bases from V and 7 bases from J, the junction contained 10 bases not matched to a gene. Looked up from germline, CDR1 is SQVTM and CDR2 is ANQGSEA. The CDR3 is 13 residues long. CDR3 DNA sequence: TGCAGCGACACCGGGACAGTCACTAATGAGCAGTTCTTC. It specifies CSDTGTVTNEQFF.

The chain recombines TRBV21-1 with TRBJ2-7. TRBV21-1 is classified as a pseudogene. The CDR3 totals 15 residues. CDR3 in amino acids: CASSKEMESSYEQYF. The CDR3 DNA reads as TGTGCCAGCAGCAAAGAAATGGAGAGCTCCTACGAGCAGTACTTC.

The chain couples TRBV12-3 or TRBV12-4 to TRBJ1-1, with a possible D match to TRBD1 (6 bases). Trimming stripped 5 bases from V and 2 bases from J, with 9 bases between. This CDR3 spans 13 amino acids. The CDR3 sequence is CASSRDINTEAFF. CDR3 nucleotides: TGTGCCAGCAGTCGGGACATAAACACTGAAGCTTTCTTT.

In this sample, this clonotype turned up a few times. The chain links TRBV12-3 or TRBV12-4 to TRBJ1-1; D gene uncertain. V shed 4 bases and J shed 5 bases, with 14 bases lying between them. This CDR3 is 14 amino acids long. The CDR3 DNA reads TGTGCCAGCAGTTCCCGGGCCGGCCGGACTGAAGCTTTCTTT. Translating gives CASSSRAGRTEAFF.

The chain links TRBV4-3 to TRBJ1-2, with 7 bases fitting TRBD1. Germline assignment: CDR1 LGHNA and CDR2 YSLEER. The CDR3 is 15 residues long. V was clipped by 3 bases and J by 1 base; unmatched bases: 5. The DNA for the CDR3 is TGCGCCAGCAGCCAGCAACAGGGGCTTAACTATGGCTACACCTTC. This translates into CASSQQQGLNYGYTF.

The rearrangement uses TRBV5-1 and TRBJ2-5, with 14 nucleotides matching TRBD2. Germline-derived CDR1 and CDR2 are SGHRS and YFSETQ. The CDR3 consists of 15 residues. Trimming cost V 4 bases and J 7 bases; bases outside gene matches: 6. The CDR3 nucleotides are TGCGCCAGCAGCCGCGGGACTAGCGGGAGTCGGACCCAGTACTTC. This encodes CASSRGTSGSRTQYF. Using reference TRBV5-1 and TRBJ2-5 for the parts outside the CDR3, the full variable domain is KAGVTQTPRYLIKTRGQQVTLSCSPISGHRSVSWYQQTPGQGLQFLFEYFSETQRNKGNFPGRFSGRQFSNSRSEMNVSTLELGDSALYLCASSRGTSGSRTQYFGPGTRLLVL.

This clonotype appeared once. This sequence joins TRBV7-9 and TRBJ2-4; TRBD2 aligns across 7 bases. CDR1 is SEHNR and CDR2 is FQNEAQ in the germline V gene (reference sequence). Unmatched junction bases numbered 4, after V lost 0 bases and J lost 2 bases. The CDR3 runs to 16 residues. CDR3 in DNA: TGTGCCAGCAGCTTAGCGTCGGGAGGACCCAAAAACATTCAGTACTTC. This encodes CASSLASGGPKNIQYF.

This clonotype has just a few counts. The chain recombines TRBV6-5 with TRBJ2-3, with a weak D call TRBD1 (5 bases). Germline values: CDR1 MNHEY, CDR2 SVGAGI. Trimming stripped 6 bases from V and 2 bases from J, with 9 bases between. This CDR3 comprises 13 residues. CDR3 loop: CASRAGPTDTQYF. In nucleotides, the CDR3 is TGTGCCAGCAGAGCAGGGCCCACAGATACGCAGTATTTT.

In the case of this clonotype: The junction differs from germline at one of its ends, possibly a read error. The chain recombines TRBV2 with TRBJ2-7; D could derive from TRBD1 or TRBD2 (5 bases each). The CDR3 has 14 amino acids. Germline V gives CDR1 SNHLY, CDR2 FYNNEI. The CDR3 nucleotides read TGTACCAGTGGAAGGGGAGTGGTAATCTACGAGCAGTACTTC. Residues: CTSGRGVVIYEQYF.

This rearrangement joins TRBV20-1 to TRBJ2-4; possible D gene TRBD2, 6 bases. Trimming stripped 5 bases from V and 7 bases from J, with 18 bases between. CDR1 and CDR2 (germline): DFQATT, SNEGSKA (reference sequence). The CDR3 spans 14 residues. CDR3 residues: CSALAPSALNIQYF. CDR3 in DNA: TGCAGTGCTCTAGCCCCTAGCGCCCTGAACATTCAGTACTTC.

J is TRBJ1-4 and V is TRBV7-9; D gene ambiguous. The CDR3 is 15 residues long. Trimming stripped 1 base from V and 3 bases from J, with 9 bases between. Germline lookup yields CDR1 SEHNR and CDR2 FQNEAQ (reference sequence). The CDR3 loop reads CASSLGPASNEKLFF. CDR3 DNA: TGTGCCAGCAGCTTAGGCCCGGCATCTAATGAAAAACTGTTTTTT.

This clonotype was counted a few times. This chain joins TRBV3-1 and TRBJ2-1; the D gene could be TRBD1 or TRBD2 (5 bases each). This CDR3 comprises 12 residues. The V gene's germline CDR1 is LGHDT and CDR2 YNNKEL (reference sequence). V was clipped by 0 bases and J by 11 bases, with 8 bases between them. The CDR3 bases are TGTGCCAGCAGCCAAGAGTGGGGACAGCAGTTCTTC. It yields the protein CASSQEWGQQFF.

This chain links TRBV6-5 with TRBJ1-2; TRBD1 matches at 8 bases. The CDR3 runs 12 residues. Germline V gene lookup returns CDR1 MNHEY and CDR2 SVGAGI. V lost 11 bases, J lost 7 bases, and 9 bases stayed unmatched. Written as DNA, the CDR3 is TGTGCCTCCGGGGCAGGGGGCACTGGCTACACCTTC. Translating gives CASGAGGTGYTF.

This chain uses TRBV5-1 with TRBJ2-4; a possible D gene is TRBD1 (5 bases). The DNA end is more similar to TRBJ2-5, so the J call may be wrong. This CDR3 region has 17 residues. In germline, CDR1 is SGHRS, CDR2 YFSETQ. CDR3 nucleotide sequence: TGCGCCAGCAGCTTGGTAAGATCAGGGATATTCGTGGAGACCCAGTACTTC. Its protein is CASSLVRSGIFVETQYF.